A single sample gave rise to the 12 T cell receptor beta chains below, sequenced in a study of CD8 T cells in Susac syndrome. It was with random hexamers that roughly 0.45 to 1 ug RNA was reverse transcribed. Each CDR3 protein gets one entry after TCRdb re-called the immunoSEQ multiplex PCR reads with MiXCR. The sample holds around 80,000 distinct CDR3 sequences; approximately 93% are singletons and the top ten take less than 0.55%. The specimen sequenced was CD8+ T cells from PBMCs. The receptor source for this set is a human donor with Susac syndrome.

The chain employs TRBV4-1 and TRBJ1-1; weak D call: TRBD1 (5 bases). The germline V gene encodes CDR1 MGHRA and CDR2 YSYEKL. The CDR3 length is 15 residues. Trimming took 3 bases from V and 4 from J, leaving 15 bases between them. The CDR3 DNA reads as TGCGCCAGCAGCCAGATACTGACAGACAGCACTGAAGCTTTCTTT. Amino acid sequence: CASSQILTDSTEAFF.

V and J are TRBV2 and TRBJ2-7, with a weak D call TRBD2 (5 bases). V lost 2 bases to trimming and J lost 5 bases, with 16 bases between them. CDR1 is SNHLY, CDR2 FYNNEI, per germline. This CDR3 region has 15 residues. The CDR3 sequence: CASSERYHSGDEQYF. For the CDR3, the DNA is TGTGCCAGCAGTGAAAGATACCATTCCGGGGACGAGCAGTACTTC.

The chain carries TRBV10-2 and TRBJ1-5; 7 nucleotides agree with TRBD1. The V segment lost 5 bases and the J segment 5 bases; nucleotides outside the gene matches: 9. This CDR3 region has 15 residues. From germline, CDR1 is WSHSY and CDR2 SAAADI. The CDR3 region is CASSQPDRLDQPQHF. CDR3 in DNA: TGCGCCAGCAGTCAACCGGACAGGCTTGATCAGCCCCAGCATTTT.

V usage is TRBV2 and J usage is TRBJ1-2; a weak D match, TRBD1 (6 bases). Germline V gives CDR1 SNHLY, CDR2 FYNNEI. V gave up 3 bases and J gave up 1 base, with 15 bases separating them. CDR3 size: 16 residues. CDR3 protein: CASSDPDSTFNYGYTF. CDR3 sequence (DNA): TGTGCCAGCAGTGATCCGGACAGTACCTTTAACTATGGCTACACCTTC.

V and J are TRBV20-1 and TRBJ2-2, with D possibly matching TRBD2 (5 bases). This CDR3 is built from 17 residues. Trimming cost V 5 bases and J 4 bases, with 23 bases left between them. Germline assignment: CDR1 DFQATT and CDR2 SNEGSKA (reference sequence). The CDR3 DNA reads as TGCAGTGCTGCTCTCCTGGACTCCCCGTCACGCACCGGGGAGCTGTTTTTT. This translates into CSAALLDSPSRTGELFF.

The chain carries TRBV5-4 and TRBJ1-1; D not resolved. CDR3 length: 14 residues. Trimming took 1 base from V and 11 from J, leaving 18 bases between them. Germline V gene sequence: CDR1 SGHNT, CDR2 YYREEE (reference sequence). The DNA for the CDR3 is TGTGCCAGCAGCTTGAAAGAGCCCGGAGTAGGCGCTTTCTTT. Its protein is CASSLKEPGVGAFF.

The V gene is TRBV5-6, the J gene TRBJ1-2; TRBD1 matches at 7 bases. Germline CDR1 is SGHDT and CDR2 is YYEEEE. The CDR3 is made up of 13 amino acids. With 3 bases clipped from V and 7 bases from J, the junction kept 6 bases outside the gene matches. In DNA, the CDR3 is TGTGCCAGCAGCTCGTCAGGGGGGAGTGGCTACACCTTC. Its protein is CASSSSGGSGYTF.

This chain uses TRBV4-3 with TRBJ2-1; possibly TRBD2 for D (5 bases). The CDR3 covers 17 residues. The germline gives CDR1 LGHNA, CDR2 YSLEER. The ends were cut back, 0 bases at V and 0 bases at J, with 12 bases in the middle. This CDR3 is CASSQEIGESSYNEQFF. The CDR3 DNA reads TGCGCCAGCAGCCAAGAAATCGGGGAAAGCTCCTACAATGAGCAGTTCTTC.

This sequence joins TRBV24-1 and TRBJ1-6; TRBD1 matches at 7 bases. The V gene's germline CDR1 is KGHDR and CDR2 SFDVKD. This CDR3 comprises 18 residues. J was trimmed by 9 bases and V by 0 bases; bases with no gene match: 13. CDR3 amino acids: CATSDLPPTGLWVSPLHF. DNA of the CDR3: TGTGCCACCAGTGATTTGCCCCCGACAGGGCTTTGGGTTTCACCCCTCCACTTT.

The chain recombines TRBV7-2 with TRBJ2-1; 10 bases map to TRBD2. The J segment lost 4 bases and the V segment lost 1 base, leaving 7 bases of the junction unmatched. CDR3 size: 17 residues. Germline-derived CDR1 and CDR2 are SGHTA and FQGNSA. CDR3 nucleotides: TGTGCCAGCAGCTTAGTCCCTAGCGGGAGTTCTTACAATGAGCAGTTCTTC. Translated, it gives CASSLVPSGSSYNEQFF.

This chain uses TRBV27 with TRBJ2-1; 8 bases align to TRBD1. Germline V lookup: CDR1 MNHEY, CDR2 SMNVEV (reference sequence). Trimming cost V 5 bases and J 8 bases; bases outside gene matches: 11. The CDR3 loop spans 15 amino acids. CDR3 protein: CASSTRTGRFHEQFF. In nucleotides, the CDR3 is TGTGCCAGCAGTACCCGGACAGGGAGATTCCATGAGCAGTTCTTC.

The V gene is TRBV19, the J gene TRBJ2-4; no clear D gene. The germline V gene encodes CDR1 LNHDA and CDR2 SQIVND (reference sequence). The CDR3 runs 18 residues. The V and J ends lost 1 base and 0 bases respectively, with 16 bases between them. The CDR3 sequence: CASSIGWRQTLAKNIQYF. The DNA of the CDR3 is TGTGCCAGTAGTATAGGCTGGCGGCAGACCCTAGCCAAAAACATTCAGTACTTC. Full variable domain (missing parts from reference TRBV19 and TRBJ2-4): DGGITQSPKYLFRKEGQNVTLSCEQNLNHDAMYWYRQDPGQGLRLIYYSQIVNDFQKGDIAEGYSVSREKKESFPLTVTSAQKNPTAFYLCASSIGWRQTLAKNIQYFGAGTRLSVL.